Listed here are 3 T cell receptor beta chains from one sample, sequenced in a study of blood T cell repertoires in COVID-19. The protocol was immunoSEQ multiplex PCR, while the TCRdb copy is restricted to in-frame clones and leaves out a portion. This sample has approximately 110,000 clones; about 87% occur once, and the top ten carry around 1.1%. Sequencing was performed on peripheral blood. The receptors derive from a human donor in a cohort sampled during active COVID-19.

The gene calls are TRBV27 and TRBJ2-7; TRBD1 aligns across 11 bases. Germline trimming cut 3 bases from V and 2 bases from J; bases unmatched to any gene: 3. Germline V gene lookup returns CDR1 MNHEY and CDR2 SMNVEV (reference sequence). The CDR3 consists of 15 residues. CDR3 protein: CASSFQGQGAYEQYF. DNA of the CDR3: TGTGCCAGCAGTTTCCAGGGACAGGGGGCCTACGAGCAGTACTTC.

V is TRBV9 and J is TRBJ2-7; 7 bases align to TRBD2. Germline CDR1 is SGDLS and CDR2 is YYNGEE. CDR3 length equals 14 residues. The trim removed 0 bases at V and 3 bases at J, leaving 3 bases unmatched. The DNA of the CDR3 is TGTGCCAGCAGCGTAGACGGGAGGATCTACGAGCAGTACTTC. Translated, it gives CASSVDGRIYEQYF.

This chain connects TRBV27 to TRBJ1-6; possible D gene TRBD1, 6 bases. V was pared by 0 bases and J by 0 bases, with 12 bases between. CDR3 size: 18 residues. Germline V gene data show CDR1 as MNHEY and CDR2 as SMNVEV (reference sequence). The CDR3 region has the DNA TGTGCCAGCAGTTTATCGGGGGCGGCGAGCTCCTATAATTCACCCCTCCACTTT. Translating it yields CASSLSGAASSYNSPLHF.